Each of the 3 T cell receptor beta chains below was sequenced from the same sample in a study of control samples from healthy donors and cancer patients. Profiling relied on immunoSEQ multiplex PCR, and the TCRdb table lists in-frame clones only, not all of them. The data show about 29,000 clones, about 85% seen once. The source material was formalin-fixed, paraffin-embedded tissue. These receptors were taken from a female donor with melanoma.

The chain has TRBV5-4 and TRBJ2-7; 11 bases fit TRBD1. This CDR3 is built from 15 residues. Germline V CDR1 and CDR2: SGHNT, YYREEE (reference sequence). The V segment lost 3 bases and the J segment 5 bases; nucleotides outside the gene matches: 7. This CDR3 is CASSSTGQGDNEQYF. DNA for the CDR3: TGTGCCAGCAGCTCAACGGGACAGGGGGACAACGAGCAGTACTTC.

A single count supports this clone. The gene calls are TRBV7-8 and TRBJ2-2; no reliable D call. Germline CDR1 SGHVS, CDR2 FQNEAQ. V lost 1 base and J 1 base, leaving 4 bases between the germline ends. CDR3 length equals 14 residues. The CDR3 region is CASSLGGNTGELFF. The CDR3 bases are TGTGCCAGCAGCTTAGGAGGGAACACCGGGGAGCTGTTTTTT.

This clone was recorded a few times. CDR3 in amino acids: CASSESGLNEQFF. CDR3 nucleotides: TGTGCCAGCAGTGAAAGCGGCCTCAATGAGCAGTTCTTC. The chain has TRBV25-1 and TRBJ2-1; the D gene is possibly TRBD2 (5 bases). Germline V gives CDR1 MGHDK, CDR2 SYGVNS. The ends were cut back, 2 bases at V and 6 bases at J, with 8 bases in the middle. CDR3 length equals 13 residues.